This TCR beta chain stems from a study of T cell responses to AZD1222 COVID-19 vaccine. General study points: Nearly half of the spike-specific TCRs reportedly recognize variant regions that carry no mutations. Only a handful of AZD1222 recipients, roughly six in all, had baseline seropositivity.

As concerns this clone: Its antigen is undetermined.

The CDR3 has 10 amino acids. The V gene lost 4 bases and the J gene lost 7 bases, with 4 bases spanning the gap. Germline V gene data show CDR1 as SNHLY and CDR2 as FYNNEI. Method: immunoSEQ multiplex PCR; TCRdb's copy keeps in-frame clones and lacks some. The sample lists about 90,000 clones, 88% occurring once. The sequencing here drew on peripheral blood, taken on day 0 of MenACWY control vaccination. The TCR comes from an adult in good health. This chain uses TRBV2 with TRBJ1-1; the D is unclear. CDR3 nucleotides: TGTGCCAGCAGTGGGTTTGAAGCTTTCTTT. The encoded protein is CASSGFEAFF.